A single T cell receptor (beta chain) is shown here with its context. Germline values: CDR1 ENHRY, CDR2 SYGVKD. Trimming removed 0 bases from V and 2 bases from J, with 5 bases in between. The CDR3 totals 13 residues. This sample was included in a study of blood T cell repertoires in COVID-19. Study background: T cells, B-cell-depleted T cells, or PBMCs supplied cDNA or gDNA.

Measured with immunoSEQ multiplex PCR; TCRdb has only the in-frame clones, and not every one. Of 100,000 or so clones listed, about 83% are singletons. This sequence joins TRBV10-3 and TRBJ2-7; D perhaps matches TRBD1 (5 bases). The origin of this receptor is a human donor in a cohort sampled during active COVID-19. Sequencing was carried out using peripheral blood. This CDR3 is CAISESTAYEQYF. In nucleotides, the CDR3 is TGTGCCATCAGTGAGTCGACAGCCTACGAGCAGTACTTC.